These 20 T cell receptor beta chains were all obtained from the same sample, sequenced in a study of CXCR3-negative and CXCR3-positive naive CD8 T cells. Via 5' RACE with UMI labels, TRB cDNA libraries were prepared. TCRdb re-called the 5' RACE reads; every CDR3 protein appears as one record, without DNA. In all, the sample yields roughly 45,000 distinct CDR3 sequences. Sequenced material: naive CXCR3- CD8+ T cells from blood. The subset: CD45RO-CCR7+CD27+CD95- naive CD8+ T cells lacking CXCR3 (TNR3-). The receptors were gathered from a human donor in good health. Some clones in this sample may be carry-over from other donors' samples.

V gene TRBV28 combines with J gene TRBJ2-5; the TCRdb call, TRBD2, lacks DNA for checking. The CDR3 is 14 amino acids. Germline CDR1 and CDR2: MDHEN and SYDVKM. The CDR3 sequence is CASSQSPGRVDQYF.

The J gene is TRBJ1-2, the V gene TRBV7-8. The CDR3 spans 20 residues. From germline, CDR1 is SGHVS and CDR2 FQNEAQ. The CDR3 here is CASSLLTRGQARYGEYGYTF.

The rearrangement links TRBV15 to TRBJ2-7; TCRdb lists TRBD2, though no DNA is available to test this call. The CDR3 sequence is 17 residues long. Germline lookup yields CDR1 LNHNV and CDR2 YYDKDF (reference sequence). The CDR3 reads CATSSGTSGSYYYEQYF.

The chain combines TRBV4-3 with TRBJ2-1; the D gene TCRdb calls, TRBD1, cannot be checked with no DNA. From germline, CDR1 is LGHNA and CDR2 YSLEER. CDR3 size: 15 residues. CDR3 sequence reads: CASSQGDRDEDEQFF.

The rearrangement uses TRBV10-3 and TRBJ2-5; the TCRdb call, TRBD1, lacks DNA for checking. The CDR3 loop spans 16 amino acids. The germline CDR1 and CDR2 sequences are ENHRY and SYGVKD. CDR3 sequence: CAIRSGGAGYQETQYF.

The chain couples TRBV29-1 to TRBJ2-7; absent DNA, TCRdb's TRBD1 call cannot be checked. This CDR3 is built from 12 residues. Per germline, CDR1 SQVTM and CDR2 ANQGSEA. The CDR3 reads CSAYGTLGEQYF.

This chain links TRBV29-1 with TRBJ2-7. This CDR3 has 12 residues. Germline V gene sequence: CDR1 SQVTM, CDR2 ANQGSEA. The CDR3: CSVEGTEREQYF.

The gene calls are TRBV7-3 and TRBJ2-5; as DNA is missing, the TRBD2 call by TCRdb cannot be tested. In germline, CDR1 is SGHTA, CDR2 FQGTGA. The CDR3 has 17 residues. The CDR3 here is CASSIGLADPWGETQYF.

The chain links TRBV6-2 or TRBV6-3 to TRBJ2-3; TCRdb's D gene call, TRBD1, goes unchecked for lack of DNA. The germline CDR1 and CDR2 sequences are MNHEY and SVGEGT. The CDR3 covers 16 residues. The CDR3: CASRGGYRDDRSTQYF.

This chain joins TRBV11-2 and TRBJ2-5; TCRdb picks TRBD2, but there is no DNA to check that call. CDR3 length equals 15 residues. Germline values: CDR1 SGHAT, CDR2 FQNNGV. The CDR3: CASSLIGLAVETQYF.

The chain combines TRBV28 with TRBJ2-1; TCRdb picks TRBD2, but there is no DNA to check that call. Germline assignment: CDR1 MDHEN and CDR2 SYDVKM. The CDR3 has 14 residues. The CDR3 loop reads CASRHLPDLNEQFF. The full variable domain, with the rest looked up from reference TRBV28 and TRBJ2-1, is DVKVTQSSRYLVKRTGEKVFLECVQDMDHENMFWYRQDPGLGLRLIYFSYDVKMKEKGDIPEGYSVSREKKERFSLILESASTNQTSMYLCASRHLPDLNEQFFGPGTRLTVL.

The J gene is TRBJ2-1, the V gene TRBV24-1; lacking DNA, the TRBD1 call made by TCRdb goes unchecked. The V gene's germline CDR1 is KGHDR and CDR2 SFDVKD. This CDR3 has 12 residues. CDR3 protein: CATSDGSTGQFF.

This chain uses TRBV5-5 with TRBJ2-2; lacking DNA, the TRBD2 call made by TCRdb goes unchecked. Germline CDR1 reads SGHKS; CDR2 reads YYEKEE (reference sequence). The CDR3 contains 15 residues. The CDR3 here is CASSISGLAPGELFF.

The rearrangement joins TRBV12-3 or TRBV12-4 to TRBJ2-5; the D gene TCRdb calls, TRBD2, cannot be checked with no DNA. The CDR3 has 17 amino acids. CDR3 sequence: CASSYTPPGARKETQYF.

This chain connects TRBV11-2 to TRBJ1-1; TCRdb's D call of TRBD1 is untestable without DNA. Germline CDR1 SGHAT, CDR2 FQNNGV. The CDR3 has 14 amino acids. The chain's CDR3 is CASSLVTGHTEAFF. The full variable domain, with the rest looked up from reference TRBV11-2 and TRBJ1-1, is EAGVAQSPRYKIIEKRQSVAFWCNPISGHATLYWYQQILGQGPKLLIQFQNNGVVDDSQLPKDRFSAERLKGVDSTLKIQPAKLEDSAVYLCASSLVTGHTEAFFGQGTRLTVV.

The chain recombines TRBV6-2 or TRBV6-3 with TRBJ2-1. The CDR3 has 15 amino acids. Germline loops: CDR1 MNHEY, CDR2 SVGEGT. CDR3 sequence reads: CASSYEGLPNNEQFF.

The rearrangement joins TRBV15 to TRBJ2-1; TCRdb outputs TRBD2, but without DNA this stays unchecked. This CDR3 contains 17 residues. CDR1 and CDR2 from the germline V gene are LNHNV and YYDKDF (reference sequence). The CDR3 sequence: CATSPRGLAGGLNEQFF.

The chain uses TRBV20-1 and TRBJ1-2. The CDR3 runs 12 residues. CDR1 is DFQATT, CDR2 SNEGSKA, per germline (reference sequence). CDR3 amino acids: CSARWLEYGYTF.

V gene TRBV25-1 combines with J gene TRBJ2-5. Germline CDR1 is MGHDK and CDR2 is SYGVNS. The CDR3 runs to 11 residues. The CDR3 sequence is CASSVGYEQYF.

The chain is built from TRBV20-1 and TRBJ2-1; the D call of TRBD1 rests on TCRdb alone, since no DNA is present to check it. Germline V gene sequence: CDR1 DFQATT, CDR2 SNEGSKA (reference sequence). CDR3 length: 17 residues. CDR3 sequence: CSAPKPLGGPTYNEQFF.